This T cell receptor beta chain comes out of a study of liver allograft versus peripheral blood T cells. Study summary: Within transplanted livers, the T cell receptor repertoires were examined and compared against the repertoires present in the peripheral blood of liver transplant recipients.

By its share, this clonotype is medium-sized. TCRdb fed the reads into MiXCR, producing one record per CDR3 protein. Among around 11,000 distinct CDR3 sequences listed, around 23% were seen once. Germline V gene sequence: CDR1 SQVTM, CDR2 ANQGSEA. The CDR3 covers 11 residues. The ends were cut back, 7 bases at V and 4 bases at J, with 8 bases in the middle. The TCR comes from a human patient who had a liver transplant. A share of the T cells may be of graft donor origin. The genes are TRBV29-1 and TRBJ1-3, with D uncertain. Written as DNA, the CDR3 is TGCAGCGCCCTAAGGGGAAACACCATATATTTT. Translation: CSALRGNTIYF.